This passage covers 32 T cell receptor beta chains from one sample sequenced in a study of blood T cell repertoires in COVID-19. Sequencing was performed with immunoSEQ multiplex PCR; in TCRdb, only in-frame clones are kept and a portion is missing. In the table there are some 160,000 clones, 80% to 90% of which are singletons. Sample: peripheral blood. Receptors were obtained from a woman in her seventies who had recovered from COVID-19.

The rearrangement joins TRBV12-3 or TRBV12-4 to TRBJ1-6; TRBD1 might be the D (5 bases). Trimming stripped 6 bases from V and 15 bases from J, with 12 bases between. The CDR3 is made up of 11 amino acids. The CDR3 DNA sequence: TGTGCCAGCAGCACCGGGGGTCTCCTCCACTTT. The encoded protein is CASSTGGLLHF.

This clone has just one count. This chain joins TRBV25-1 and TRBJ2-1; D is possibly TRBD1 (5 bases). Germline assignment: CDR1 MGHDK and CDR2 SYGVNS. The CDR3 is made up of 16 amino acids. Trimming removed 1 base from V and 0 bases from J, with 10 bases in between. CDR3 protein: CASSEWTPSSYNEQFF. CDR3 DNA sequence: TGTGCCAGCAGTGAATGGACACCGAGCTCCTACAATGAGCAGTTCTTC.

The V call is TRBV6-5, the J call TRBJ2-3, with D possibly being TRBD2 (5 bases). The CDR3 sequence is 13 residues long. The V and J ends lost 6 bases and 4 bases respectively, with 11 bases between them. Germline-derived CDR1 and CDR2 are MNHEY and SVGAGI. CDR3 protein: CASRLRVSDTQYF. In nucleotides, the CDR3 is TGTGCCAGCAGGCTGCGGGTCTCAGATACGCAGTATTTT.

The chain links TRBV5-1 to TRBJ1-6; a weak D match, TRBD1 (6 bases). This CDR3 has 14 amino acids. V was clipped by 0 bases and J by 10 bases, with 11 bases between them. CDR1 is SGHRS, CDR2 YFSETQ, per germline. CDR3 loop: CASSLEQGTSPLHF. CDR3 coding DNA: TGCGCCAGCAGCTTGGAACAGGGCACCTCACCCCTCCACTTT.

This clone was detected only once. CDR3 in DNA: TGTGCCAGCAGCCCCTCTGCGGCCGCCGGGGCCATATATTTT. As protein: CASSPSAAAGAIYF. The rearrangement uses TRBV11-2 and TRBJ1-3; D not certain. Per germline, CDR1 SGHAT and CDR2 FQNNGV. CDR3 length: 14 amino acids. V gave up 5 bases and J gave up 11 bases, with 19 bases separating them. Based on the CDR3 plus reference TRBV11-2 and TRBJ1-3, the full variable domain is EAGVAQSPRYKIIEKRQSVAFWCNPISGHATLYWYQQILGQGPKLLIQFQNNGVVDDSQLPKDRFSAERLKGVDSTLKIQPAKLEDSAVYLCASSPSAAAGAIYFGEGSWLTVV.

The chain joins TRBV7-8 to TRBJ1-2; possible D gene TRBD1, 5 bases. V was clipped by 5 bases and J by 7 bases, with 14 bases between them. Germline CDR1 and CDR2: SGHVS and FQNEAQ. The CDR3 has 13 residues. CDR3 residues: CASSRDFQRGYTF. The CDR3 DNA follows: TGTGCCAGCAGCCGGGACTTCCAGCGTGGCTACACCTTC.

The V and J genes are TRBV11-3 and TRBJ2-2; tentative D call: TRBD2 (5 bases). CDR1 is SGHNT, CDR2 YENEEA, per germline. V was clipped by 2 bases and J by 10 bases, with 8 bases between them. This CDR3 contains 12 residues. CDR3 residues: CASSLRGEELFF. CDR3 in DNA: TGTGCCAGCAGCTTACGGGGAGAGGAGCTGTTTTTT.

The chain combines TRBV7-2 with TRBJ1-2; 8 bases agree with TRBD1. The germline V gene has CDR1 SGHTA and CDR2 FQGNSA. The CDR3 covers 16 residues. V shed 5 bases and J 4 bases; nucleotides not matched to a gene: 12. CDR3 protein: CASSPRPRGPSYGYTF. The DNA for the CDR3 is TGTGCCAGCAGCCCCCGCCCCAGGGGGCCTAGCTATGGCTACACCTTC.

The chain joins TRBV3-1 (or the pseudogene TRBV3-2) to TRBJ1-2; possible D gene TRBD1, 6 bases. Trimming shortened V by 4 bases and J by 4 bases, and 13 bases separated the two germline ends. CDR1 and CDR2 from the germline V gene are LGHDT and YNNKEL (reference sequence). The CDR3 extends over 14 amino acids. CDR3 coding DNA: TGTGCCAGCAGCCGAACACAGGGATCCTATGGCTACACCTTC. Encoded protein: CASSRTQGSYGYTF.

J is TRBJ1-2 and V is TRBV7-9; TRBD1 might be the D (5 bases). Trimming stripped 5 bases from V and 4 bases from J, with 20 bases between. Germline V gives CDR1 SEHNR, CDR2 FQNEAQ (reference sequence). The CDR3 spans 16 residues. CDR3 residues: CASSPKVQGRPYGYTF. The CDR3 DNA follows: TGTGCCAGCAGCCCCAAGGTGCAGGGCCGGCCCTATGGCTACACCTTC.

The chain couples TRBV19 to TRBJ1-6, with D hard to call. The CDR3 sequence is 15 residues long. In germline, CDR1 is LNHDA, CDR2 SQIVND (reference sequence). The V end lost 1 base, the J end lost 5 bases, and 9 bases lay between the germline ends. The CDR3 DNA follows: TGTGCCAGTAGTATAGGGGCACTCGATAATTCACCCCTCCACTTT. Its protein product is CASSIGALDNSPLHF.

Here the CDR3 reads CASSFLGTSGSAGELFF. CDR3 DNA: TGTGCCAGCAGTTTCTTAGGGACTAGCGGGAGTGCCGGGGAGCTGTTTTTT. This chain uses TRBV27 with TRBJ2-2; 14 bases are shared with TRBD2. The CDR3 consists of 17 residues. Germline CDR1 MNHEY, CDR2 SMNVEV (reference sequence). J lost 6 bases, V lost 3 bases, and 6 bases had no gene match.

V usage is TRBV6-6 and J usage is TRBJ1-4; 12 positions agree with TRBD1. Germline V gives CDR1 MNHNY, CDR2 SVGAGI (reference sequence). The ends lost 5 bases at V and 3 bases at J; junction bases unmatched: 10. The length of the CDR3 is 18 residues. Here the CDR3 reads CASSPGQGAFWANEKLFF. CDR3 DNA: TGTGCCAGCAGTCCGGGACAGGGGGCGTTCTGGGCTAATGAAAAACTGTTTTTT.

The J gene is TRBJ2-7, the V gene TRBV20-1; the D gene is possibly TRBD2 (5 bases). From germline, CDR1 is DFQATT and CDR2 SNEGSKA (reference sequence). The V and J ends lost 3 bases and 2 bases respectively, with 5 bases between them. The CDR3 consists of 11 residues. The CDR3 here is CSASGAYEQYF. CDR3 DNA: TGCAGTGCTAGCGGGGCCTACGAGCAGTACTTC.

The J gene is TRBJ2-1, the V gene TRBV29-1; maybe TRBD2 (7 bases). Trimming removed 7 bases at V and 0 bases at J, with 22 bases between. The CDR3 has 17 residues. The V gene's germline CDR1 is SQVTM and CDR2 ANQGSEA. Here the CDR3 reads CSARGGGGPGSYNEQFF. As DNA, the CDR3 is TGCAGCGCCCGGGGAGGGGGGGGCCCGGGCTCCTACAATGAGCAGTTCTTC.

The genes are TRBV9 and TRBJ2-3; perhaps TRBD2 as D (5 bases). Trimming pared 4 bases from V and 6 bases from J, leaving 24 bases between. Germline values: CDR1 SGDLS, CDR2 YYNGEE. This CDR3 has 17 amino acids. CDR3 region: CASSPPGGSAPRDTQYF. The CDR3 region has the DNA TGTGCCAGCAGCCCTCCAGGCGGGTCGGCCCCGAGGGATACGCAGTATTTT.

The chain is built from TRBV5-4 and TRBJ1-6; no reliable D call. Germline V gene data show CDR1 as SGHNT and CDR2 as YYREEE (reference sequence). The CDR3 is made up of 13 amino acids. The ends were cut back, 0 bases at V and 7 bases at J, with 5 bases in the middle. This CDR3 reads CASSLGQNSPLHF. The CDR3 bases are TGTGCCAGCAGCTTGGGACAAAATTCACCCCTCCACTTT. Together with reference TRBV5-4 and TRBJ1-6, the CDR3 gives the full variable domain: ETGVTQSPTHLIKTRGQQVTLRCSSQSGHNTVSWYQQALGQGPQFIFQYYREEENGRGNFPPRFSGLQFPNYSSELNVNALELDDSALYLCASSLGQNSPLHFGNGTRLTVT.

For this clone: This CDR3 is also generated by other DNA sequences in the sample. The chain has TRBV2 and TRBJ2-5; 8 nucleotides line up with TRBD2. The junction had 6 bases not matched to a gene; V was cut back by 4 bases and J by 5 bases. The V gene's germline CDR1 is SNHLY and CDR2 FYNNEI. The CDR3 extends over 14 amino acids. The CDR3 region has the DNA TGTGCCAGCAGTGCCGGGACTAGGGGGGAGACCCAGTACTTC. It is translated as CASSAGTRGETQYF.

The chain recombines TRBV27 with TRBJ1-1, with 9 bases that match TRBD1. The CDR3 runs 15 residues. The germline V gene encodes CDR1 MNHEY and CDR2 SMNVEV (reference sequence). Losses at the gene ends were 5 bases for V and 10 bases for J; bases not matched to a gene: 14. The CDR3 here is CASSPQADRGRGAFF. The CDR3 DNA reads TGTGCCAGCAGTCCACAAGCCGACAGGGGGAGAGGAGCTTTCTTT.

This sequence joins TRBV3-1 (or the pseudogene TRBV3-2) and TRBJ1-2, with TRBD1 matching 7 bases. The germline V gene encodes CDR1 LGHDT and CDR2 YNNKEL (reference sequence). The CDR3 runs to 13 residues. Germline trimming cut 4 bases from V and 7 bases from J; bases unmatched to any gene: 6. As DNA, the CDR3 is TGTGCCAGCAGCCCTAAGGGGGCAGGTGGCTACACCTTC. Its protein is CASSPKGAGGYTF.

This clone was detected once. The CDR3 region has the DNA TGTGCCATCAGTGTGGGGCAGGGGGACCAGCCCCAGCATTTT. This translates into CAISVGQGDQPQHF. The J gene is TRBJ1-5, the V gene TRBV10-3; 7 bases match TRBD1. The V gene's germline CDR1 is ENHRY and CDR2 SYGVKD. Trimming at V came to 4 bases and at J to 7 bases, leaving 7 bases not matched to a gene. This CDR3 contains 14 residues.

The chain combines TRBV18 with TRBJ1-4; 8 positions match TRBD1. This CDR3 is built from 16 residues. V shed 4 bases and J 7 bases; nucleotides not matched to a gene: 11. CDR1 and CDR2 (germline): KGHSH, LQKENI. CDR3 bases: TGTGCCAGCTCACGGGGGGCCGACAGGGGCGGTGAAAAACTGTTTTTT. Its protein product is CASSRGADRGGEKLFF.

This sequence joins TRBV11-2 and TRBJ1-4, with 8 bases matching TRBD1. V lost 5 bases, J lost 7 bases, and 9 bases stayed unmatched. This CDR3 has 15 amino acids. Germline assignment: CDR1 SGHAT and CDR2 FQNNGV. In DNA form, the CDR3 reads TGTGCCAGCAGCCCGAGGACAGGGATGGGTGAAAAACTGTTTTTT. The encoded protein is CASSPRTGMGEKLFF.

V usage is TRBV11-2 and J usage is TRBJ2-1; 7 positions match TRBD1. This CDR3 has 12 amino acids. The J segment lost 12 bases and the V segment lost 5 bases, leaving 7 bases of the junction unmatched. The germline V gene has CDR1 SGHAT and CDR2 FQNNGV. CDR3 protein: CASSTRGTGQFF. DNA of the CDR3: TGTGCCAGCAGCACCAGGGGGACGGGGCAGTTCTTC.

This clone was found a few times. The chain recombines TRBV15 with TRBJ2-5; TRBD1 might be the D (8 bases). V lost 2 bases to trimming and J lost 5 bases, with 12 bases between them. The CDR3 is made up of 14 amino acids. CDR1 is LNHNV, CDR2 YYDKDF, per germline (reference sequence). The CDR3 is CATSRTGGGETQYF. CDR3 coding DNA: TGTGCCACCAGCAGAACAGGGGGGGGTGAGACCCAGTACTTC.

The chain carries TRBV25-1 and TRBJ1-3; 7 nucleotides agree with TRBD1. V was clipped by 3 bases and J by 0 bases; unmatched bases: 5. Germline V gene data show CDR1 as MGHDK and CDR2 as SYGVNS. The CDR3 is 16 amino acids. This CDR3 reads CASSETGPASGNTIYF. The CDR3 DNA follows: TGTGCCAGCAGTGAGACAGGGCCCGCCTCTGGAAACACCATATATTTT.

The chain recombines TRBV7-9 with TRBJ2-3, with D tentatively TRBD2 (6 bases). With 5 bases removed from V and 3 bases from J, the gap between germline ends came to 21 bases. From germline, CDR1 is SEHNR and CDR2 FQNEAQ (reference sequence). The CDR3 spans 17 residues. The CDR3 here is CASSPRVGGPTTDTQYF. The CDR3 DNA reads as TGTGCCAGCAGCCCCCGGGTGGGAGGCCCGACGACAGATACGCAGTATTTT.

This rearrangement joins TRBV7-6 to TRBJ2-7; D gene unclear. CDR1 and CDR2 (germline): SGHVS, FNYEAQ. The V end was cut by 0 bases, the J end by 0 bases, with 9 bases between. This CDR3 region has 15 residues. CDR3 in DNA: TGTGCCAGCAGCTTAGCCGCACAGACCTCCTACGAGCAGTACTTC. This translates into CASSLAAQTSYEQYF.

This chain uses TRBV28 with TRBJ1-2, with D tentatively TRBD1 (6 bases). CDR3 size: 15 residues. Deletions cut 4 bases from V and 4 bases from J, with 16 bases between. CDR1 is MDHEN and CDR2 is SYDVKM in the germline V gene. The CDR3 nucleotides are TGTGCCAGCAGTTACGCCCCGGACAGTTCCTATGGCTACACCTTC. Its protein product is CASSYAPDSSYGYTF.

CDR3 region: CASSLTGIDQPQHF. The CDR3 nucleotides are TGTGCCAGCAGCCTCACAGGGATAGATCAGCCCCAGCATTTT. The chain has TRBV6-2 or TRBV6-3 and TRBJ1-5; a possible D gene is TRBD1 (6 bases). Germline CDR1 reads MNHEY; CDR2 reads SVGEGT. This CDR3 is 14 amino acids long. V was shortened by 6 bases and J by 5 bases, with 14 bases between the two germline ends.

This clone is a singleton in its sample. The chain is built from TRBV18 and TRBJ2-2; no reliable D call. This CDR3 spans 15 amino acids. Per germline, CDR1 KGHSH and CDR2 LQKENI. Deletions cut 2 bases from V and 3 bases from J, with 10 bases between. The DNA of the CDR3 is TGTGCCAGCTCACCATTTGCGGTCGACACCGGGGAGCTGTTTTTT. The encoded protein is CASSPFAVDTGELFF.

V gene TRBV4-2 combines with J gene TRBJ2-1; 11 nucleotides match TRBD2. The junction had 12 bases not matched to a gene; V was cut back by 1 base and J by 7 bases. The CDR3 totals 18 residues. Per germline, CDR1 LGHNA and CDR2 YNFKEQ. CDR3 residues: CASSQVGLAGGRGNEQFF. Here the CDR3 DNA reads TGTGCCAGCAGCCAAGTGGGGCTAGCGGGAGGCCGGGGGAATGAGCAGTTCTTC.